This entry features one TCR beta chain sequence. No cognate antigen has been identified for it. Nothing much larger sits one base from this clone, and base qualities are not available. Peripheral blood CD8+ and CD4+ T cells from healthy donors, Susac syndrome patients and multiple sclerosis patients were profiled by high-throughput TCR beta sequencing. Healthy donors were included as age- and sex-matched controls. Bulk CD8+ and CD4+ T cells were purified by magnetic negative isolation, while CD8+ TEMRA cells were enriched using FACS. Blood was drawn into EDTA tubes, processed within 24 hours, and PBMCs were isolated by density gradient centrifugation. PBMCs intended for TCR sequencing were frozen in liquid nitrogen and were later thawed in a 37 degrees C water bath. A purity of at least 90% was achieved for sorted or isolated CD4+, CD8+ and CD8+ TEMRA cells. Reading from cysteine to phenylalanine, the CDR3 counts 11 amino acids. Only the CDR3 part of the read is kept: 33 bases, read in frame from the first base. CDR1 and CDR2 (DFQATT, SNEGSKA) derive from the germline V gene (reference sequence). V is clipped by 5 bases and J by 0 bases, and the sequence between their germline boundaries is 4 bases long.

This specimen comes from a study of CD8 T cells in Susac syndrome (dated by TCRdb to the late 2010s). Regarding the complete study: The study used repertoire sequencing to test whether antigen drove CD8+ T cell activation and differentiation in Susac syndrome. The study compared CD8+ T cell repertoire clonality among around 11 healthy donors, about 14 Susac syndrome patients and fewer than 19 multiple sclerosis patients. Overall study results and their limits: The number of individuals in the TCR sequencing and HLA analysis was acknowledged as relatively small.

RNA was extracted with the RNeasy kit and about 0.5 to 1 ug was reverse transcribed using random hexamers. The immunoSEQ multiplex PCR assay, covering 54 Vbeta and 13 Jbeta segments, was used to amplify TCR beta CDR3 regions. PCR amplification bias was corrected by using a synthetic template baseline for primer optimization and computational correction. As for the original processing: Reads were annotated to V, D and J genes per IMGT and analyzed with immunoSEQ Analyzer, keeping only productive sequences. Clonality was calculated as one minus the Shannon entropy normalized by log2 of the number of productive unique sequences. Public and private clones were assessed among the 100 most prevalent clones of each patient and control. Clones were defined as Susac-specific when absent from the healthy and MS cohorts, from about 1,100 published viral clones and from other ImmuneACCESS disease sequences. Starting from the raw public reads, TCRdb applied fastp trimming at Q25, assembled clones with MiXCR and retained in-frame beta chains. Each entry merges the rows of one CDR3 protein and shows their most common DNA and genes. The V and J calls come from TCRdb's annotation, not from the publication. The sample profile shows some 120,000 distinct CDR3 sequences; about 90% of them were found once. About 0.12% of the sample is in the top ten clones.

The specimen sequenced was CD8+ T cells from PBMCs. The sequence derives from a human donor in good health. The chain links TRBV20-1 with TRBJ1-2, with no reliable assignment of the D segment. The nucleotide sequence is TGCAGTGCTGGGACTAACTATGGCTACACCTTC. Its translation reads: CSAGTNYGYTF.